The source of this TCR beta chain is a study of T cell repertoires in cytomegalovirus infection. Study-level background: A matching HLA type, together with CMV infection, was signaled by public TCR beta signatures.

This clonotype showed up just a few times. Its antigen is as yet unknown. This CDR3 has 15 residues. Per germline, CDR1 SGHTA and CDR2 FQGNSA. V lost 4 bases to trimming and J lost 4 bases; unmatched junction nucleotides: 9. Each CDR3 protein gets one entry after TCRdb re-called the reads with MiXCR. The table lists about a million distinct CDR3 sequences, approximately 31% of them singletons. General study results and limits: Across the ex vivo response, the dominant clonotypes were HLA-C-restricted CMV-specific TCR beta clonotypes. The cumulative frequency of public TCR beta families distinguished individuals who carried CMV together with the relevant HLA.

The clonotype originates from a human donor in good health (CMV status not recorded). Some clones in this sample may be carry-over from other donors' samples. The V call is TRBV7-2, the J call TRBJ2-5; TRBD2 matches at 7 bases. The sample in question was cultured CD8+ T cells from PBMCs, obtained from culture after CMV antigen stimulation. The CDR3 sequence is CASSSFWRESETQYF. In DNA form, the CDR3 reads TGTGCCAGCAGCTCCTTCTGGCGGGAGTCAGAGACCCAGTACTTC. The whole variable domain, filled in from reference TRBV7-2 and TRBJ2-5, reads GAGVSQSPSNKVTEKGKDVELRCDPISGHTALYWYRQSLGQGLEFLIYFQGNSAPDKSGLPSDRFSAERTGGSVSTLTIQRTQQEDSAVYLCASSSFWRESETQYFGPGTRLLVL.